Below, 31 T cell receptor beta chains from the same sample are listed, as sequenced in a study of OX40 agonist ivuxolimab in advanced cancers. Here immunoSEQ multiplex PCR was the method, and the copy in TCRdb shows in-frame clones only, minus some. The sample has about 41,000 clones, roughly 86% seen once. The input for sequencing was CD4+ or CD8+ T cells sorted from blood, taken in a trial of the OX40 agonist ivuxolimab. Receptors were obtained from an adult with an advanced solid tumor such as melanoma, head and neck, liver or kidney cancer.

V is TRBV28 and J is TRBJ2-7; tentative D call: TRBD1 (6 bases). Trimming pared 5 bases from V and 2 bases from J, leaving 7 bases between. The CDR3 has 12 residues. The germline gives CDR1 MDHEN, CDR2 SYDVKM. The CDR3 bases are TGTGCCAGCAGTCGGACAGCCTACGAGCAGTACTTC. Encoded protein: CASSRTAYEQYF.

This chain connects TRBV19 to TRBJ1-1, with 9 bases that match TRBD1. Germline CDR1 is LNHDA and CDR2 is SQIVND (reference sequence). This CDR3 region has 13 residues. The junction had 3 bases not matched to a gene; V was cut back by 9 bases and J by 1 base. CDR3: CASGTGWNTEAFF. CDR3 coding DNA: TGTGCCAGCGGGACAGGGTGGAACACTGAAGCTTTCTTT.

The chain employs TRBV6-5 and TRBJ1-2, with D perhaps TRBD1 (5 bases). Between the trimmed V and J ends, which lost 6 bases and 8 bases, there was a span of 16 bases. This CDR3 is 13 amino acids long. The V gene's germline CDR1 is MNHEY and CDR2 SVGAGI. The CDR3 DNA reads TGTGCCAGCAGCCCTCTCGGGGGGAGCGGCTACACCTTC. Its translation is CASSPLGGSGYTF.

CDR3 sequence: CAITTGVGGANVLTF. In DNA, the CDR3 is TGTGCCATCACAACGGGGGTTGGAGGGGCCAACGTCCTGACTTTC. V and J are TRBV7-9 and TRBJ2-6, with a weak D call TRBD2 (6 bases). Trimming removed 10 bases from V and 4 bases from J, with 17 bases in between. CDR1 and CDR2 from the germline V gene are SEHNR and FQNEAQ (reference sequence). The CDR3 consists of 15 residues.

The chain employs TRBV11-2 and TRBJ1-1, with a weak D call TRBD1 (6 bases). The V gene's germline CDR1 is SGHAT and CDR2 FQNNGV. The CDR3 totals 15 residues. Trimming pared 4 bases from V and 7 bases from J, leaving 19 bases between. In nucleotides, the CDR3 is TGTGCCAGCAGCTACCCGGGCGGAACAGGGTTTGAAGCTTTCTTT. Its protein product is CASSYPGGTGFEAFF. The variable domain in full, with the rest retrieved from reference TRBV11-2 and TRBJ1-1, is EAGVAQSPRYKIIEKRQSVAFWCNPISGHATLYWYQQILGQGPKLLIQFQNNGVVDDSQLPKDRFSAERLKGVDSTLKIQPAKLEDSAVYLCASSYPGGTGFEAFFGQGTRLTVV.

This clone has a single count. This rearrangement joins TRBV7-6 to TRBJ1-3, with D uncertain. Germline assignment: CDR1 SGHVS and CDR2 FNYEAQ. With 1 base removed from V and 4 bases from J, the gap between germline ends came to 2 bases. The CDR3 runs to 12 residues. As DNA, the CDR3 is TGTGCCAGCAGCTTAGGGGGAAACACCATATATTTT. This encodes CASSLGGNTIYF.

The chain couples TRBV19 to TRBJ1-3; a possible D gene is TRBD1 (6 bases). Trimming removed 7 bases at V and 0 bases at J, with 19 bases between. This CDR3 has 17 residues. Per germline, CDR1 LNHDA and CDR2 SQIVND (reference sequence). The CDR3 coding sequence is TGTGCCAGTATCAGGGGTTGGGGTTCGAGCTCTGGAAACACCATATATTTT. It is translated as CASIRGWGSSSGNTIYF.

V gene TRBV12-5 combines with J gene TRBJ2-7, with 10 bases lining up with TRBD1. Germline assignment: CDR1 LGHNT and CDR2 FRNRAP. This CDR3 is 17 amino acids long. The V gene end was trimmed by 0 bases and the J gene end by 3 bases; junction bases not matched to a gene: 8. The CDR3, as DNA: TGTGCTAGTGGTTTGGTACGGCTGACAGGGGGCTTCTACGAGCAGTACTTC. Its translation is CASGLVRLTGGFYEQYF.

The CDR3 sequence is CSLSPDRAAGTEAFF. The CDR3 region has the DNA TGTTCCCTCTCCCCGGACAGGGCGGCAGGGACTGAAGCTTTCTTT. The rearrangement links TRBV28 to TRBJ1-1; 8 nucleotides align to TRBD1. CDR1 and CDR2 (germline): MDHEN, SYDVKM. The CDR3 loop spans 15 amino acids.

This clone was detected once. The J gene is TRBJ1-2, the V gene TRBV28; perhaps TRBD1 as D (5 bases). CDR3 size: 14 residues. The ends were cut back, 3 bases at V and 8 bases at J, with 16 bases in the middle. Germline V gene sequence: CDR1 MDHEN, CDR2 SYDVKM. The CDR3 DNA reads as TGTGCCAGCAGTTTCGTCCGAGGGGTCAACGGCTACACCTTC. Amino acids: CASSFVRGVNGYTF.

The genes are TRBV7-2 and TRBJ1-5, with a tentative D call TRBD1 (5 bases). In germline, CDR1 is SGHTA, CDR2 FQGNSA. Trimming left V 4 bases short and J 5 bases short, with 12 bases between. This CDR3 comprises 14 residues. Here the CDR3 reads CASSSGSGDQPQHF. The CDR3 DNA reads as TGTGCCAGCAGCTCGGGGTCGGGGGATCAGCCCCAGCATTTT. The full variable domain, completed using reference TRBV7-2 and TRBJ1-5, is GAGVSQSPSNKVTEKGKDVELRCDPISGHTALYWYRQSLGQGLEFLIYFQGNSAPDKSGLPSDRFSAERTGGSVSTLTIQRTQQEDSAVYLCASSSGSGDQPQHFGDGTRLSIL.

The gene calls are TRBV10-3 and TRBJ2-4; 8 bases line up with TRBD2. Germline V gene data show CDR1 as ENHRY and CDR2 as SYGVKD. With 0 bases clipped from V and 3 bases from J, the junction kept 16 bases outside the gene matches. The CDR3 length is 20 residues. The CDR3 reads CAISESVSGRWPLVKNIQYF. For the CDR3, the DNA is TGTGCCATCAGTGAGTCGGTCAGCGGGAGATGGCCTTTGGTCAAAAACATTCAGTACTTC.

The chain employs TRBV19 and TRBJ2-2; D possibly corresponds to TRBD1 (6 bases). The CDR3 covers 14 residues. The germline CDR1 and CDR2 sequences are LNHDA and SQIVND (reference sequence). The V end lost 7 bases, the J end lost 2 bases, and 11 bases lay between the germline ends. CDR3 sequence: CASITGKNTGELFF. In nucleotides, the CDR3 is TGTGCCAGTATAACAGGGAAAAACACCGGGGAGCTGTTTTTT.

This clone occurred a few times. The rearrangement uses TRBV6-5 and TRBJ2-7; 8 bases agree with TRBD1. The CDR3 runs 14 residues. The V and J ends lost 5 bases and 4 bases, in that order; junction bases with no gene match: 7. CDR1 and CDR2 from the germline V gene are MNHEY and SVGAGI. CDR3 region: CASSTPTGEYEQYF. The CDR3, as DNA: TGTGCCAGCAGTACCCCGACAGGGGAATACGAGCAGTACTTC.

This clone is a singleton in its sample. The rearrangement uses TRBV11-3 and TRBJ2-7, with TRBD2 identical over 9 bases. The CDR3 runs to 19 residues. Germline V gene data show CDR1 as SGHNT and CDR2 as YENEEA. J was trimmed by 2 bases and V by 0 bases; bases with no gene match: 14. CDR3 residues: CASSLDLSVSSGNPYEQYF. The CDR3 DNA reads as TGTGCCAGCAGCTTAGATCTGTCGGTGTCTAGCGGGAATCCCTACGAGCAGTACTTC. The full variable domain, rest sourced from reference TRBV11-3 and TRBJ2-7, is EAGVVQSPRYKIIEKKQPVAFWCNPISGHNTLYWYLQNLGQGPELLIRYENEEAVDDSQLPKDRFSAERLKGVDSTLKIQPAELGDSAVYLCASSLDLSVSSGNPYEQYFGPGTRLTVT.

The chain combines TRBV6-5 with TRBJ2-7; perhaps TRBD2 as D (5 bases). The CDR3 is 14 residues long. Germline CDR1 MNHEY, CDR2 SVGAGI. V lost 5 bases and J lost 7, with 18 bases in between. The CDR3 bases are TGTGCCAGCAGTCCCTGGGCGGATCCGGGGGAGCAGTACTTC. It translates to CASSPWADPGEQYF.

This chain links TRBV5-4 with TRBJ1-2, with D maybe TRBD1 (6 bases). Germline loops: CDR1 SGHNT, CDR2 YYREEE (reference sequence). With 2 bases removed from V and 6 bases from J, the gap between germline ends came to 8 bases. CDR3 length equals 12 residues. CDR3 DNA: TGTGCCAGCAGCTTACAGGGAGATGGCTACACCTTC. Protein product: CASSLQGDGYTF.

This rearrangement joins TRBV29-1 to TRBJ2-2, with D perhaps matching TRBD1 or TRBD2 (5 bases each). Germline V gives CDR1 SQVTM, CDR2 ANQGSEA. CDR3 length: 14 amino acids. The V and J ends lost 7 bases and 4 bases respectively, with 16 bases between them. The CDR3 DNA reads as TGCAGCGCCCCCCAGGAAGGGACCACCGGGGAGCTGTTTTTT. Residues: CSAPQEGTTGELFF.

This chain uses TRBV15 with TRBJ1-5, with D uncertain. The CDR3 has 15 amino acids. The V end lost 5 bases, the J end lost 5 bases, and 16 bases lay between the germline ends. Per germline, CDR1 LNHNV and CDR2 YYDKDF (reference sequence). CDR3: CATSPRRSIDQPQHF. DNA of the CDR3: TGTGCCACCAGCCCTAGGCGGTCTATTGATCAGCCCCAGCATTTT. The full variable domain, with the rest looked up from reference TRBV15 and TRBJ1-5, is DAMVIQNPRYQVTQFGKPVTLSCSQTLNHNVMYWYQQKSSQAPKLLFHYYDKDFNNEADTPDNFQSRRPNTSFCFLDIRSPGLGDTAMYLCATSPRRSIDQPQHFGDGTRLSIL.

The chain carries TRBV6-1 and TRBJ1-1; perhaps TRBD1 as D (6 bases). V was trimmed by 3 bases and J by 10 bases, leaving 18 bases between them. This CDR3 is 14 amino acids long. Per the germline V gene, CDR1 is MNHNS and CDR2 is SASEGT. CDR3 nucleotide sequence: TGTGCCAGCAGTGATAGGGACATAGGGCCTGGAGCTTTCTTT. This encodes CASSDRDIGPGAFF.

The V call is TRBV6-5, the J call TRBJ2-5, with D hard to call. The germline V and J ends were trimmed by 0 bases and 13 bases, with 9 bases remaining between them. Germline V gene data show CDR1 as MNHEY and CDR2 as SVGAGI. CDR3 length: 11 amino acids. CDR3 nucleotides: TGTGCCAGCAGTTACTCGCAGTCCCGGTACTTC. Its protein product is CASSYSQSRYF.

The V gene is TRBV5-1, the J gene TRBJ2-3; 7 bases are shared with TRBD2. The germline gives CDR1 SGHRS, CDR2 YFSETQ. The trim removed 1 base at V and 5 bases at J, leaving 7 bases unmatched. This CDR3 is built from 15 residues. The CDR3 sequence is CASSLWGEGQDTQYF. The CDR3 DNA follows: TGCGCCAGCAGCTTGTGGGGGGAGGGCCAAGATACGCAGTATTTT.

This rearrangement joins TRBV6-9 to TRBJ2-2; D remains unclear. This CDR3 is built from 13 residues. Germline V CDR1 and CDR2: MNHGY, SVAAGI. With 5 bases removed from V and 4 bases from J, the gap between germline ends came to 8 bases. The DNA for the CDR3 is TGTGCCAGCAGTCCCCCCGTCACCGGGGAGCTGTTTTTT. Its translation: CASSPPVTGELFF.

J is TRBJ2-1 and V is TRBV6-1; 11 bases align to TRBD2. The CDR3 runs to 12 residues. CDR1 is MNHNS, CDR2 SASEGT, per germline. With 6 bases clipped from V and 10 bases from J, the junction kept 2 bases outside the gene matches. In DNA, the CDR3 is TGTGCCAGCAGGGGACTAGCGGACGAGCAGTTCTTC. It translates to CASRGLADEQFF.

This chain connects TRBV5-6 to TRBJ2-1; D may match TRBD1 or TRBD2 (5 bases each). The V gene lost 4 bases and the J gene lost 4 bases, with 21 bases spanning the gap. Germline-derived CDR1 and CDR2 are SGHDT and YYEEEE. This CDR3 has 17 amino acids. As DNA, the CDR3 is TGTGCCAGCAGCCCCCGGGCAGGGCTGAGGGTTTACAATGAGCAGTTCTTC. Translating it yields CASSPRAGLRVYNEQFF.

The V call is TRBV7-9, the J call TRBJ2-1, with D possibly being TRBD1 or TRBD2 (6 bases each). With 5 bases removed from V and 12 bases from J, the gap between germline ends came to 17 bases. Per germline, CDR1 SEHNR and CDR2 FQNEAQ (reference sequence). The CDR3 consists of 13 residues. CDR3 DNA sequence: TGTGCCAGCAGCCCCGCGCGGGACAAAGGGCAGTTCTTC. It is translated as CASSPARDKGQFF.

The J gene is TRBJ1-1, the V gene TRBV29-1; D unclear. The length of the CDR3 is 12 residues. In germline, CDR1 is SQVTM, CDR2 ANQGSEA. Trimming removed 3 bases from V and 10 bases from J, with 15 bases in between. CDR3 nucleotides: TGCAGCGTTGATCATCTCCGCCGGGGAGCTTTCTTT. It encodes CSVDHLRRGAFF.

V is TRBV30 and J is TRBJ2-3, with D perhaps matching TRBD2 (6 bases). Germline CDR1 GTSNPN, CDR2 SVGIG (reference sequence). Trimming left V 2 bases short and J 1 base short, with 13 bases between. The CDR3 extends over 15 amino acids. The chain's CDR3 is CAWSNWGTGTDTQYF. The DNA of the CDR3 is TGTGCCTGGAGTAATTGGGGGACTGGCACAGATACGCAGTATTTT.

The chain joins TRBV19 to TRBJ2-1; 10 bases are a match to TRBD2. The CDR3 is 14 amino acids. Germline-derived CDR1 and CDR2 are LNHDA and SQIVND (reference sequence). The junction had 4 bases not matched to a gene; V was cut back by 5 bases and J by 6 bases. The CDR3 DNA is TGTGCCAGTAGTCCCGAGCGGGAGGGCAATGAGCAGTTCTTC. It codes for CASSPEREGNEQFF.

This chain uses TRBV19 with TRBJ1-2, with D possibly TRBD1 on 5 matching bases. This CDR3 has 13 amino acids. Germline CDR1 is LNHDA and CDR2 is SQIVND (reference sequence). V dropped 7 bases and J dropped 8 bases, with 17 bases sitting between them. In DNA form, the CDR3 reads TGTGCCAGTAAGGGGACCGGTGTGAACGGCTACACCTTC. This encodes CASKGTGVNGYTF.

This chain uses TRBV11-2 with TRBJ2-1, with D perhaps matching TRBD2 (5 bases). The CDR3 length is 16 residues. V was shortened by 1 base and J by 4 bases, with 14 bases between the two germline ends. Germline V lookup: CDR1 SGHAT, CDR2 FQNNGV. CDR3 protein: CASSLVGSSPYNEQFF. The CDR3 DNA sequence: TGTGCCAGCAGCTTAGTAGGATCTAGCCCTTACAATGAGCAGTTCTTC.